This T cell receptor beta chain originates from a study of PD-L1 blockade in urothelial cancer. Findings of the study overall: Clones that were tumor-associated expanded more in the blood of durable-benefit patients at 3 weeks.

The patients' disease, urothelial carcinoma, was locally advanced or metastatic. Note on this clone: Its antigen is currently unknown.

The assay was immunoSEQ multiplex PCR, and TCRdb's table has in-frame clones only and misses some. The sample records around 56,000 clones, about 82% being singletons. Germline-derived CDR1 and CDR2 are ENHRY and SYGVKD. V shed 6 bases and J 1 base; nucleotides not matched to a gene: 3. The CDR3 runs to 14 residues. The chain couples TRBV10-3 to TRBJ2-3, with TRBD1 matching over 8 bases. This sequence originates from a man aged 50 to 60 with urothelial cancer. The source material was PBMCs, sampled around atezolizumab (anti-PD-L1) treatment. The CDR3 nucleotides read TGTGCCATCAGCGGGGACAGGCGCACAGATACGCAGTATTTT. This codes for CAISGDRRTDTQYF.